This T cell receptor beta chain was captured by sequencing in a study of T cell repertoires in cytomegalovirus infection. The wider study: Through public TCR beta signatures, both CMV infection and matching HLA type were indicated.

TCRdb reanalysed the reads using MiXCR and keeps one entry per CDR3 protein. The table records approximately 910,000 distinct CDR3 sequences, 30% to 40% of them present only once. The CDR3 loop spans 15 amino acids. Trimming removed 5 bases from V and 7 bases from J; junction bases left unmatched: 9. Per germline, CDR1 MNHNS and CDR2 SASEGT. This clonotype has just a few counts. Its antigen is still unknown. The chain recombines TRBV6-1 with TRBJ2-7; 12 positions match TRBD1. The clonotype comes from a human donor in good health (CMV status not recorded). Some clones in this sample may be carry-over from other donors' samples. The sample was cultured CD8+ T cells from PBMCs, taken from culture after CMV antigen stimulation. DNA for the CDR3: TGTGCCAGCAGTCGAACCGGGACAGGGGGCTCAGAGCAGTACTTC. Translated, it gives CASSRTGTGGSEQYF.